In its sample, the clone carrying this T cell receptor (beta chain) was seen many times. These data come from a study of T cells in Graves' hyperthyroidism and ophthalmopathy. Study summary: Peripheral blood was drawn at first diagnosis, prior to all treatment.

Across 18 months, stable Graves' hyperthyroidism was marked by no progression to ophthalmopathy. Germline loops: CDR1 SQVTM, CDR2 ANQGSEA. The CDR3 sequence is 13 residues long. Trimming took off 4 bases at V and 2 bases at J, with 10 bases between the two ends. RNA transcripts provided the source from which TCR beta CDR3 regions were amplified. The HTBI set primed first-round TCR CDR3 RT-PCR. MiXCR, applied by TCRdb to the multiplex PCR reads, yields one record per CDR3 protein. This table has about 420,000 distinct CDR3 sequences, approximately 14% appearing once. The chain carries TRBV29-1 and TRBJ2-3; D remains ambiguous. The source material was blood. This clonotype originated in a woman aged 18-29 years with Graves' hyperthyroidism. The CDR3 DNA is TGCAGCGTTGCCAGGACCTACACAGATACGCAGTATTTT. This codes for CSVARTYTDTQYF.